Listed below are T cell receptor beta chains from one sample, sequenced in a study of blood T cells in healthy people across ages. Each CDR3 protein gets one entry after TCRdb re-called the 5' RACE reads with MiXCR. The profile shows just over 800,000 distinct CDR3 sequences, about 59% of them singletons. The sample consisted of blood. The source of these receptors is a young man in good health. The CDR3 runs from the conserved cysteine through the conserved F or W. D genes are given only for firm matches. Size tells how often a clone was seen (once, few, many) or the class of an expanded clone, and some rows leave it out.

clone size	V gene	D gene	J gene	CDR3 DNA	CDR3 protein
-	TRBV7-9	-	TRBJ1-4	TGTGCCAGCAGCGGGCATGTACCGGTGACTACGGAAAAACTGTTTTTT	CASSGHVPVTTEKLFF
few	TRBV7-2	TRBD2	TRBJ2-4	TGTGCCAGCAGCCCCCTAGCGGGGGGGCTCCTAGCCAAAAACATTCAGTACTTC	CASSPLAGGLLAKNIQYF
few	TRBV12-3/TRBV12-4	-	TRBJ2-4	TGTGCCAGCAGTTTAGCAGGAGCCAAAAACATTCAGTACTTC	CASSLAGAKNIQYF
once	TRBV5-6	-	TRBJ2-1	TGTGCCAGCAGCTTGGTAGGGACTCCGGAGCAGTTCTTC	CASSLVGTPEQFF
-	TRBV7-2	TRBD2	TRBJ2-1	TGTGCCAGCAGCTCACCGACCCGTTTAGCGGGGAGTCTCAATGAGCAGTTCTTC	CASSSPTRLAGSLNEQFF
-	TRBV15	-	TRBJ2-1	TGTGCCACCAGCAGAGGCCCCGGCGATGAGCAGTTCTTC	CATSRGPGDEQFF
-	TRBV7-9	TRBD1	TRBJ2-2	TGTGCCAGCAGCTTTGAGACAGGGATCACCGGGGAGCTGTTTTTT	CASSFETGITGELFF
many	TRBV6-1	-	TRBJ2-7	TGTGCCAGTACAGGGTCCTACGAGCAGTACTTC	CASTGSYEQYF
-	TRBV12-3/TRBV12-4	-	TRBJ2-1	TGTGCCAGCAGTTTTGCAAAGAATGAGCAGTTCTTC	CASSFAKNEQFF
-	TRBV28	-	TRBJ2-1	TGTGCCAGCAGTCACTATGAGCAGTTCTTC	CASSHYEQFF
few	TRBV20-1	-	TRBJ2-7	TGCAGTGCTAGTTTCAGGGGCAACTACGAGCAGTACTTC	CSASFRGNYEQYF
many	TRBV7-2	TRBD2	TRBJ2-1	TGTGCCAGCAGCCGCGGGGGGGCCGGGGGAAATGAGCAGTTCTTC	CASSRGGAGGNEQFF
-	TRBV12-3/TRBV12-4	-	TRBJ2-3	TGTGCCAGCAGTCCTCACTTGCCCCCAGGCACAGATACGCAGTATTTT	CASSPHLPPGTDTQYF
-	TRBV7-6	-	TRBJ2-1	TGTGCCAGCTCCTATTCCCCGGCGTACTGGCAGTTCTTC	CASSYSPAYWQFF
once	TRBV7-9	-	TRBJ1-2	TGCGCCAGCAGCTGGAGGGGGGCCGCAGCAGCTAACTATGGCTACACCTTC	CASSWRGAAAANYGYTF
-	TRBV15	-	TRBJ2-5	TGTGCCACCAGCAGAGATGGCTCCTGGGAGACCCAGTACTTC	CATSRDGSWETQYF
-	TRBV29-1	-	TRBJ2-5	TGCAGCGTTATTAGCTCACAAGAGACCCAGTACTTC	CSVISSQETQYF
-	TRBV12-3/TRBV12-4	TRBD1	TRBJ1-2	TGTGCCAGCAGTCCAACCTCGACAGGGACCTATGGCTACACCTTC	CASSPTSTGTYGYTF
-	TRBV6-5	-	TRBJ1-2	TGTGCCAGCAGCAACGAGCAATTTTATGGCTACACCTTC	CASSNEQFYGYTF
-	TRBV9	-	TRBJ2-7	TGTGCCAGCAGCGTAGTCTCATGGTCCTACGAGCAGTACTTC	CASSVVSWSYEQYF
-	TRBV29-1	TRBD1	TRBJ1-5	TGCAGCGTCCAGGGGGGGGATAGCAATCAGCCCCAGCATTTT	CSVQGGDSNQPQHF
few	TRBV29-1	TRBD1	TRBJ2-7	TGCAGCGTTGAACCCGACAGGGGCTACGAGCAGTACTTC	CSVEPDRGYEQYF
once	TRBV5-1	-	TRBJ2-1	TGCGCCAGCAGCTTGGCGGGCTACAATAAGCAGTTCTTC	CASSLAGYNKQFF
-	TRBV14	-	TRBJ2-5	TGTGCCAGCAGCTCCCGAAAAGGGGGAGAGACCCAGTACTTC	CASSSRKGGETQYF
-	TRBV6-5	TRBD1	TRBJ2-3	TGTGCCAGCAGTTACGACAGGGTCCTCAATACGCAGTATTTT	CASSYDRVLNTQYF
-	TRBV11-1	TRBD1	TRBJ2-7	TGTGCCAGCAGCTGGACCGCGGGACAGGGAGGCGAGCAGTACTTC	CASSWTAGQGGEQYF
-	TRBV20-1	-	TRBJ1-5	TGCAGTGCTGAGGGGCAGCACAATCAGCCCCAGCATTTT	CSAEGQHNQPQHF
-	TRBV6-2/TRBV6-3	-	TRBJ2-3	TGTGCCAGCAGTTACCCCGAACGGGGGAGCCTAGGAGATACGCAGTATTTT	CASSYPERGSLGDTQYF
-	TRBV12-3/TRBV12-4	TRBD2	TRBJ2-5	TGTGCCAGCATTTTTCGCCCCGGGTTAGCGGGGGGGCATCGCGAGACCCAGTACTTC	CASIFRPGLAGGHRETQYF
-	TRBV10-3	-	TRBJ1-2	TGTGCCATCACGGAGGGGAACTATGGCTACACCTTC	CAITEGNYGYTF
-	TRBV9	TRBD1	TRBJ2-7	TGTGCCAGCAGCGGAAAGCCGGGACAGGGGACCTACGAGCAGTACTTC	CASSGKPGQGTYEQYF
-	TRBV15	-	TRBJ2-3	TGTGCCACCAGCCGGGGGGCTGGCACAGATACGCAGTATTTT	CATSRGAGTDTQYF
-	TRBV12-3/TRBV12-4	TRBD1	TRBJ2-1	TGTGCCAGCAGAGGCCTCACAGGGGATGAGCAGTTCTTC	CASRGLTGDEQFF
-	TRBV5-1	TRBD2	TRBJ2-1	TGCGCCAGCAGCTCTACCCGCAGCGGGGGGGCGATTGAGCAGTTCTTC	CASSSTRSGGAIEQFF
-	TRBV2	-	TRBJ1-2	TGTGCCAGCAGTATCTGGCTAGCTAACTATGGCTACACCTTC	CASSIWLANYGYTF
-	TRBV3-1	-	TRBJ1-2	TGTGCCAGCAGCCAAGATAAGTGCAGGGCCTACGGCTACACCTTC	CASSQDKCRAYGYTF
-	TRBV9	-	TRBJ2-3	TGTGCCAGCAGCCCCGTCCGTCGTAGCACAGATACGCAGTATTTT	CASSPVRRSTDTQYF
-	TRBV5-1	TRBD2	TRBJ2-7	TGCGCCAGCAGCTCAACAGTAGCGGGGCATGCCTACGAGCAGTACTTC	CASSSTVAGHAYEQYF
-	TRBV11-2	TRBD2	TRBJ2-5	TGTGCCAGCAGCCTACTTAGCGGGGGCGCCGAAGAGACCCAGTACTTC	CASSLLSGGAEETQYF
-	TRBV5-1	-	TRBJ2-6	TGCGCCAGCAGCGAACCACGACCGGGACAACCTGGGGCCAACGTCCTGACTTTC	CASSEPRPGQPGANVLTF
many	TRBV4-2	-	TRBJ2-2	TGTGCCAGCAGCCAAGCGAGGGCCCATGTCGGGGAGCTGTTTTTT	CASSQARAHVGELFF
-	TRBV6-5	-	TRBJ2-2	TGTGCCAGCAGTTGGATTGCAGGGAACACCGGGGAGCTGTTTTTT	CASSWIAGNTGELFF
-	TRBV4-3	TRBD1	TRBJ2-7	TGCGCCAGCAGCCAAGCCGGGACAGGGGCCTACGAGCAGTACTTC	CASSQAGTGAYEQYF
-	TRBV4-2	TRBD1	TRBJ1-4	TGTGCCAGCAGCCACCTGACAGGGGTCCCGCTAAATAATGAAAAACTGTTTTTT	CASSHLTGVPLNNEKLFF
-	TRBV9	-	TRBJ2-2	TGTGCCAGCAACCGGGGGCAGGGCGGGGAGCTGTTTTTT	CASNRGQGGELFF
-	TRBV7-2	TRBD2	TRBJ2-3	TGTGCCAGCAGCCATGGGACTAGCGCGGATACGCAGTATTTT	CASSHGTSADTQYF
-	TRBV5-5	-	TRBJ1-4	TGTGCCAGCACCCCGAGGTCCGGACAGCGCAATGAAAAACTGTTTTTT	CASTPRSGQRNEKLFF
-	TRBV25-1	-	TRBJ1-4	TGTGCCAGTACAAGACGAGACAATGAAAAACTGTTTTTT	CASTRRDNEKLFF
-	TRBV5-1	-	TRBJ2-5	TGCGCCAGCAGCTCCGTCGGCACAGCGGAGACCCAGTACTTC	CASSSVGTAETQYF
-	TRBV6-5	-	TRBJ2-1	TGTGCCAGCAGTTGGAAGACAGCGGGCGGCGATGAGCAGTTCTTC	CASSWKTAGGDEQFF
-	TRBV4-3	-	TRBJ2-3	TGCGCCAGCAGCCCCCCCCTGGCTCCCAGCACAGATACGCAGTATTTT	CASSPPLAPSTDTQYF